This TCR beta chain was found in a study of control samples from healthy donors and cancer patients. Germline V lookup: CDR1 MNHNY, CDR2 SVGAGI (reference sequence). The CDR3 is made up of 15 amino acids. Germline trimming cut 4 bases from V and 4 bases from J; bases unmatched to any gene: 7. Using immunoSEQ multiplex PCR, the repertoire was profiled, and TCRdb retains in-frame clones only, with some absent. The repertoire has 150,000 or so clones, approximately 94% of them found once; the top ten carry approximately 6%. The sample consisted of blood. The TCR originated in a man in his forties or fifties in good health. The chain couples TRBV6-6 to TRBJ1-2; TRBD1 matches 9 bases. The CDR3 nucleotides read TGTGCCAGCAGTTCCCCCGGGACAGGGAGCTATGGCTACACCTTC. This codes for CASSSPGTGSYGYTF.